A selection of T cell receptor beta chains follows, all from one sample in a study of blood T cell repertoires in COVID-19. TCRdb keeps only in-frame clones here, not all; method: immunoSEQ multiplex PCR. This sample yields about 320,000 clones, of which more than 70% are seen a single time; about 6.8% belongs to the top ten. The sequenced material came from peripheral blood. These receptors originate from a man younger than 30 who had recovered from COVID-19. CDR3s include the opening cysteine and the closing phenylalanine or tryptophan. Each record gives: V gene, clone size, CDR3 protein. Where a row states a size, it is once, few, many or the class of an expanded clone; other rows omit it.

V: TRBV29-1; size: -; CDR3: CSARGDETQYF
V: TRBV7-3; size: -; CDR3: CASSRRTWDTSTDTQYF
V: TRBV20-1; size: -; CDR3: CSASLAGGDTQYF
V: TRBV6-5; size: once; CDR3: CASSYGGGGSGELFF
V: TRBV6-1; size: -; CDR3: CASSEVGGITEAFF
V: TRBV20-1; size: -; CDR3: CSASFGGLNTEAFF
V: TRBV20-1; size: -; CDR3: CSASGTTSGRPPSHNEQFF
V: TRBV19; size: once; CDR3: CASSKLPQGNYGYTF
V: TRBV7-2; size: -; CDR3: CASSSFTGSWDQPQHF
V: TRBV19; size: -; CDR3: CASSIDAVGGENSPLHF
V: TRBV5-1; size: -; CDR3: CASKGVSQETQYF
V: TRBV10-3; size: -; CDR3: CAIRAASGVVYNEQFF
V: TRBV6-5; size: -; CDR3: CASRWDTSSYEQYF
V: TRBV9; size: -; CDR3: CASSVGGSANTQYF
V: TRBV7-8; size: -; CDR3: CASSLALTGERNEQFF
V: TRBV19; size: -; CDR3: CASSSLVSAERTYNEQFF
V: TRBV11-1; size: -; CDR3: CASGRPTGELFF
V: TRBV27; size: once; CDR3: CASSFSGVNTEAFF
V: TRBV6-1; size: -; CDR3: CASSDRGLIDGYTF
V: TRBV5-1; size: few; CDR3: CASSLQGTTEAFF
V: TRBV11-3; size: once; CDR3: CASSRQGLNTEAFF
V: TRBV29-1; size: -; CDR3: CSVDPGHSGANVLTF
V: TRBV18; size: -; CDR3: CASSLMAGTVGYEQYF
V: TRBV18; size: -; CDR3: CASSDNSGSADEQFF
V: TRBV6-5; size: -; CDR3: CASSYGIAGVLYEQFF
V: TRBV19; size: -; CDR3: CASRKGQLSSYEQYF
V: TRBV19; size: -; CDR3: CASSITHGDTYEQYF
V: TRBV6-5; size: -; CDR3: CASSYSATEEAFF
V: TRBV19; size: -; CDR3: CASSTLPGSWTGANVLTF
V: TRBV7-6; size: -; CDR3: CASSLSGGGNQPQHF
V: TRBV20-1; size: -; CDR3: CSASGGTSGRWADTQYF
V: TRBV3-1/TRBV3-2; size: -; CDR3: CASSQVLGTDTQYF
V: TRBV25-1; size: -; CDR3: CATSFAGPSYEQYF
V: TRBV4-1; size: once; CDR3: CASSPQTLASQPQHF
V: TRBV30; size: -; CDR3: CAWSVGQHEQYF
V: TRBV18; size: -; CDR3: CASSPLQSTGDGYTF
V: TRBV7-9; size: -; CDR3: CASSPTYGYTF
V: TRBV19; size: -; CDR3: CASSFPGQGRDEQYF
V: TRBV5-1; size: -; CDR3: CASSLEGQGLSYEQYF
V: TRBV6-5; size: -; CDR3: CASRDDREEKYF
V: TRBV24-1; size: -; CDR3: CATSEQDADTQYF
V: TRBV5-1; size: -; CDR3: CASTSSPNEKELFF
V: TRBV10-2; size: few; CDR3: CASSEPGQNYGYTF
V: TRBV13; size: -; CDR3: CATRLAGDSYEQYF